The T cell receptor beta chain under discussion was sequenced for a study of blood T cell repertoires in COVID-19. Assay: immunoSEQ multiplex PCR; the TCRdb copy retains only in-frame clones and omits some. Here the sample spans around 200,000 clones, over 60% being singletons. The sample comprised peripheral blood. This TCR was recovered from a woman in her seventies with acute or convalescent COVID-19.

The DNA of the CDR3 is TGCGCCAGCAGCTTGGGGTCGGACAGCGCAGGGGGGGAGCTGTTTTTT. This encodes CASSLGSDSAGGELFF. V and J are TRBV5-1 and TRBJ2-2; tentative D call: TRBD1 (6 bases). The CDR3 contains 16 residues. Deletions cut 0 bases from V and 8 bases from J, with 17 bases between. Germline values: CDR1 SGHRS, CDR2 YFSETQ.